This T cell receptor (beta chain) derives from a study of T cell changes during pregnancy in multiple sclerosis. This CDR3 spans 14 amino acids. CDR1 is SGHRS and CDR2 is YFSETQ in the germline V gene. Unmatched junction bases numbered 3, after V lost 4 bases and J lost 2 bases. Data came from immunoSEQ multiplex PCR; TCRdb stores just in-frame clones and leaves some out. The table lists 50,000 or so clones, around 92% of them singletons. The chain combines TRBV5-1 with TRBJ2-5; 9 nucleotides match TRBD2. The specimen was CD4+ T cells from peripheral blood mononuclear cells, collected after pregnancy. This TCR derives from a female donor with multiple sclerosis, enrolled in a pregnancy study. The CDR3 loop is CASSTGLAQETQYF. The CDR3, as DNA: TGCGCCAGCAGCACGGGACTAGCACAAGAGACCCAGTACTTC. The entire variable domain, with the rest obtained from reference TRBV5-1 and TRBJ2-5, is as follows: KAGVTQTPRYLIKTRGQQVTLSCSPISGHRSVSWYQQTPGQGLQFLFEYFSETQRNKGNFPGRFSGRQFSNSRSEMNVSTLELGDSALYLCASSTGLAQETQYFGPGTRLLVL.